This entry features one T cell receptor (beta chain) sequence. Its antigen is unknown. These data come from a study of shared clonotypes between healthy human individuals. The study separated CD4+ cells into CD45RA+ naive and CD45RA-negative memory subsets. With 5 bases removed from V and 7 bases from J, the gap between germline ends came to 11 bases. CDR3 length: 12 amino acids. The germline V gene has CDR1 ENHRY and CDR2 SYGVKD. Assay: immunoSEQ multiplex PCR; the TCRdb copy retains only in-frame clones and omits some. The data contain more than 2 million clones, 95% of them seen just once; the ten biggest clones take up approximately 0.13%. Overall study results and limits: Having only a few donors restricted how much genetic and exposure-history diversity was captured. When naive CD4 clonotypes were compared across a few donors, around 4.6% were shared.

This clonotype was sampled from a man between 18 and 35 years old in good health. Sample: naive CD4+ T cells sorted from blood. Subset: CD45RA+ positively selected. V usage is TRBV10-3 and J usage is TRBJ1-1; D gene uncertain. This CDR3 reads CAISKLGNEAFF. CDR3 nucleotide sequence: TGTGCCATCAGTAAGTTGGGAAATGAAGCTTTCTTT.